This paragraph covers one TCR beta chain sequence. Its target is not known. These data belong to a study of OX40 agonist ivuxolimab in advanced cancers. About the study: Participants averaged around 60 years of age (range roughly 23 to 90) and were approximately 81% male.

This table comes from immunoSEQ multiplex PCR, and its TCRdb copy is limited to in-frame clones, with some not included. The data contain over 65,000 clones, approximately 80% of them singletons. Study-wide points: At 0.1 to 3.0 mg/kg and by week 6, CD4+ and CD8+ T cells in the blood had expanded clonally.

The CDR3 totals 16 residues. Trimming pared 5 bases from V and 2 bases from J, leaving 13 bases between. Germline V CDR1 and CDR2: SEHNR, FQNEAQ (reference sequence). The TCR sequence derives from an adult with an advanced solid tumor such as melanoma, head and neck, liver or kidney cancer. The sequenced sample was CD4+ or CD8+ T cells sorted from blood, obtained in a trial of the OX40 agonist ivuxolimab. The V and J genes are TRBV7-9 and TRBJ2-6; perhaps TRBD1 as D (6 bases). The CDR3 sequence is CASSQEGGAGANVLTF. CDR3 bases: TGTGCCAGCAGCCAAGAAGGGGGTGCTGGGGCCAACGTCCTGACTTTC.